This TCR beta chain is drawn from a study of T cell responses to AZD1222 COVID-19 vaccine. This clone was observed a single time. Antigen specificity is unknown. General observations from the study: The sample set comprised mostly white British donors with more females, and clonal diversity was possibly underestimated.

Generated by immunoSEQ multiplex PCR, the TCRdb table keeps only in-frame clones and is missing some. The sample consists of about 140,000 clones, roughly 93% of them appearing once. This CDR3 has 11 amino acids. Germline values: CDR1 SQVTM, CDR2 ANQGSEA. V was cut by 5 bases and J by 5 bases, with 9 bases left in between. Sample: peripheral blood, taken on day 0 of MenACWY control vaccination. This receptor was identified in an adult in good health. The chain is built from TRBV29-1 and TRBJ2-5, with D unclear. The CDR3 region is CSVLFAETQYF. In nucleotides, the CDR3 is TGCAGCGTTCTCTTTGCGGAGACCCAGTACTTC.